Below, one T cell receptor (beta chain) is given with its context. Its antigen is unidentified. The data were obtained in a study of cytomegalovirus exposure and HLA in healthy donors. Notes on the study in general: Accounts indicate the classifier identified cytomegalovirus status with strong specificity and sensitivity.

CDR1 LGHNA and CDR2 YNFKEQ come from the germline V gene. The CDR3 has 19 amino acids. With V trimmed by 0 bases and J by 2 bases, 6 bases remained unmatched. Libraries were prepared by immunoSEQ multiplex PCR; TCRdb keeps only in-frame clonotypes and omits some of them. Here the sample spans about 340,000 clones, about nine tenths being singletons. Sequencing used PBMCs. The gene calls are TRBV4-2 and TRBJ2-6, with 11 bases that match TRBD2. The clonotype was recovered from a woman aged 18-29 years in good health and CMV-seronegative. DNA of the CDR3: TGTGCCAGCAGCCAAGAATCTACTAGCGGGAGAGCTGGGGCCAACGTCCTGACTTTC. Translated: CASSQESTSGRAGANVLTF.